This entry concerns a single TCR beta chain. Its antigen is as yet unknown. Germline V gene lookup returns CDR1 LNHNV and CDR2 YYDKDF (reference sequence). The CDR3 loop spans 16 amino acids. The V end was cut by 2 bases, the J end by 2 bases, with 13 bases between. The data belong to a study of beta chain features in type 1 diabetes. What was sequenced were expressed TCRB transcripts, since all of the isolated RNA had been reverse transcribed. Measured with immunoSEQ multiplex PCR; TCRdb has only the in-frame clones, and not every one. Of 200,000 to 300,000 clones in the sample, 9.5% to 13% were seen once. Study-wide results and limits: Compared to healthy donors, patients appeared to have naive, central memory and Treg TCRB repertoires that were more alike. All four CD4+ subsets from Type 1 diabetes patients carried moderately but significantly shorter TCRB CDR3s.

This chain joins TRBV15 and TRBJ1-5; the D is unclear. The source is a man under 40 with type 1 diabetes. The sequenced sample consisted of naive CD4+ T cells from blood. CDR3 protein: CATSRTHYGGNQPQHF. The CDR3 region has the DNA TGTGCCACCAGCAGAACCCACTACGGTGGCAATCAGCCCCAGCATTTT. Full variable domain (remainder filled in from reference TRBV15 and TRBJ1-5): DAMVIQNPRYQVTQFGKPVTLSCSQTLNHNVMYWYQQKSSQAPKLLFHYYDKDFNNEADTPDNFQSRRPNTSFCFLDIRSPGLGDTAMYLCATSRTHYGGNQPQHFGDGTRLSIL.